The present TCR beta chain was sequenced within a study of blood T cell repertoires in COVID-19 (TCRdb year 2020). For context, the study as a whole: Collaborator samples came from the United States, Italy and Spain and covered acute and convalescent phases of COVID-19. The material from the prospective study consisted of cDNA or gDNA derived from T cells, B-cell-depleted T cells, or PBMCs. The dataset comprised deeply sampled blood TCRbeta repertoires from subjects exposed to, actively infected with, or recovered from COVID-19. The repertoires were made available in a free public database intended to serve as a resource for research on the immune response to SARS-CoV-2. Samples were obtained from the ongoing ImmuneRACE study (first 160 participants) and from 950 to 1,500 subjects provided by 6 global collaborators. Where HLA class I and class II types were available, the types were taken from metadata supplied by the sample provider, not from assay-based typing. The sample metadata nearly always contained a de-identified subject ID, COVID-19 status, age in years and sex. General findings and caveats noted by the study authors: The quantity of clinical and demographic metadata differed by source and by participant and was supplied without curation.

About this clone itself: Its target antigen remains unknown. Nothing much larger sits one base from this clone, and base qualities are not available.

The collaborating institutions used their own protocols to collect whole blood in K2EDTA tubes. For TCRbeta analysis, collaborator samples were shipped as frozen whole blood, as isolated PBMCs, or as DNA extracted from either sample type. TCRbeta CDR3 regions were amplified from genomic DNA using the immunoSEQ Assay, a bias-controlled multiplex PCR. The published analysis was carried out like this. Nucleated cell counts per sample were estimated from amplification of reference gene primers within the assay. To quantify the absolute abundance of each unique TCRbeta CDR3 rearrangement, sequence reads were collapsed and filtered. Productive Simpson clonality was computed per sample as the square root of Simpson's diversity index over productive rearrangements. The source is immuneACCESS, and TCRdb retained only in-frame sequences with V and J called. Part of the clones is not carried over; for the studies checked, unresolved V genes explain less than half of this, and the remainder is unexplained. V, J and clone size reflect that table, while D and trimming were determined from the DNA. This sample comprises about 230,000 clones, approximately 84% of them detected only once. Around 8% of the sample goes to the ten largest clones.

Here V drops 6 bases and J drops 9 bases, and the junction holds 6 bases not matched to any gene. The CDR3 has 13 amino acids, counting the end cysteine and phenylalanine. Here the CDR3 DNA is all that survives: 39 bases in frame from base 1. The germline V gene sets CDR1 to MNHEY and CDR2 to SVGAGI. The chain links TRBV6-5 with TRBJ2-1; 9 bases in the junction line up with TRBD1. The sequenced material came from peripheral blood. This clonotype originated in a woman aged 80 or over with acute or convalescent COVID-19. In nucleotides, the sequence is TGTGCCAGCAGGTACGACAGGGGGGGTGAGCAGTTCTTC. Its protein product is CASRYDRGGEQFF.